The clone carrying this T cell receptor beta chain has ten or more counts. It was RNA transcripts that yielded the amplified TCR beta CDR3 regions. TCR CDR3 underwent first-round RT-PCR with the HTBI primer set. MiXCR, applied by TCRdb to the multiplex PCR reads, yields one record per CDR3 protein. The sample lists more than 350,000 distinct CDR3 sequences; approximately 18% were seen once. The sample belongs to a study of T cells in Graves' hyperthyroidism and ophthalmopathy. Germline V gene data show CDR1 as GTSNPN and CDR2 as SVGIG (reference sequence). This CDR3 spans 13 amino acids. Trimming took 0 bases from V and 2 from J, leaving 7 bases between them.

Sequencing was carried out using blood. The rearrangement uses TRBV30 and TRBJ1-2; D remains unclear. This TCR was recovered from a woman in her twenties or thirties with Graves' hyperthyroidism that later progressed to Graves' ophthalmopathy. For the CDR3, the DNA is TGTGCCTGGAGTGTGATCCAGAACTATGGCTACACCTTC. It yields the protein CAWSVIQNYGYTF.